The 14 T cell receptor beta chains presented below share a single source sample, sequenced in a study of CD8+CD57+ T cells in acquired aplastic anemia. Investigators profiled TCR beta VDJ and CDR3 from genomic DNA template. TCRdb reprocessed the reads via MiXCR and lists one record per CDR3 protein. The sample has about 270,000 distinct CDR3 sequences, 45% to 65% seen once. The sequencing input was sorted CD4+, CD8+, or CD8+CD57+ T cells (not recorded which) from PBMCs. These receptors came from a human donor with severe aplastic anemia or a healthy control (not recorded which).

This clonotype was counted between two and nine times. The chain's CDR3 is CASRGPNYGYTF. The CDR3 nucleotides are TGTGCCAGCAGAGGCCCCAACTATGGCTACACCTTC. The chain carries TRBV25-1 and TRBJ1-2; D ambiguous. In germline, CDR1 is MGHDK, CDR2 SYGVNS. The V and J ends lost 6 bases and 2 bases respectively, with 7 bases between them. The CDR3 consists of 12 residues.

This clonotype occurred a few times. The rearrangement links TRBV7-2 to TRBJ2-3, with a tentative D call TRBD2 (5 bases). The CDR3 spans 16 residues. V lost 6 bases and J 0 bases, leaving 16 bases between the germline ends. The germline V gene encodes CDR1 SGHTA and CDR2 FQGNSA. The DNA for the CDR3 is TGTGCCAGCAGTCGATCGCGGGTCACTAGCACAGATACGCAGTATTTT. It encodes CASSRSRVTSTDTQYF. The variable domain in full, with the rest retrieved from reference TRBV7-2 and TRBJ2-3, is GAGVSQSPSNKVTEKGKDVELRCDPISGHTALYWYRQSLGQGLEFLIYFQGNSAPDKSGLPSDRFSAERTGGSVSTLTIQRTQQEDSAVYLCASSRSRVTSTDTQYFGPGTRLTVL.

The chain joins TRBV7-3 to TRBJ1-1; 11 nucleotides align to TRBD1. The CDR3 extends over 16 amino acids. Germline V CDR1 and CDR2: SGHTA, FQGTGA. The V segment lost 4 bases and the J segment 4 bases; nucleotides outside the gene matches: 8. CDR3 residues: CASSSNPGTGGTEAFF. DNA of the CDR3: TGTGCCAGCAGCTCCAACCCTGGGACAGGGGGCACTGAAGCTTTCTTT.

The V gene is TRBV30, the J gene TRBJ1-1; D unresolved. Germline values: CDR1 GTSNPN, CDR2 SVGIG (reference sequence). The CDR3 runs to 15 residues. Between the trimmed V and J ends, which lost 1 base and 1 base, there was a span of 13 bases. The CDR3 region is CAWSGKWAANTEAFF. The CDR3 DNA follows: TGTGCCTGGAGTGGGAAATGGGCAGCGAACACTGAAGCTTTCTTT.

The CDR3 DNA sequence: TGTGCCAGCAGCTCACGGCCGGGGGCCGATGAGCAGTTCTTC. Amino acids: CASSSRPGADEQFF. The chain has TRBV7-8 and TRBJ2-1; D may correspond to TRBD1 or TRBD2 (6 bases each). Trimming shortened V by 4 bases and J by 8 bases, and 15 bases separated the two germline ends. The CDR3 consists of 14 residues. The germline gives CDR1 SGHVS, CDR2 FQNEAQ.

As for this clonotype: One junction end does not reproduce the germline sequence, and a read error may be involved. The CDR3 spells CASQRTPGNERFF. CDR3 nucleotides: TGTGCCAGTCAGCGTACCCCGGGTAATGAGCGGTTCTTC. The chain combines TRBV7-8 with TRBJ2-1; no clear D gene. There are 13 residues in the CDR3. CDR1 is SGHVS and CDR2 is FQNEAQ in the germline V gene.

V is TRBV30 and J is TRBJ2-4, with 11 bases aligning to TRBD1. V lost 7 bases and J lost 1; bases outside the gene matches: 3. The CDR3 has 14 amino acids. In germline, CDR1 is GTSNPN, CDR2 SVGIG (reference sequence). CDR3 DNA: TGTGCCTTTCGGGACAGGGGGGCCAAAAACATTCAGTACTTC. It is translated as CAFRDRGAKNIQYF.

The chain employs TRBV20-1 and TRBJ2-5, with 8 bases that match TRBD2. The last part of the DNA fits TRBJ2-7 better; the J call may be wrong. The germline V gene has CDR1 DFQATT and CDR2 SNEGSKA (reference sequence). The CDR3 extends over 14 amino acids. Written as DNA, the CDR3 is TGCAGTGCTTTCTCCGGGACTAGTGCTTACGAGCAGTACTTC. The encoded protein is CSAFSGTSAYEQYF.

The chain recombines TRBV10-3 with TRBJ1-5; 7 positions match TRBD1. V lost 7 bases, J lost 5 bases, and 5 bases stayed unmatched. The CDR3 is made up of 13 amino acids. The germline V gene has CDR1 ENHRY and CDR2 SYGVKD. CDR3 sequence reads: CAITGTVDQPQHF. Written as DNA, the CDR3 is TGTGCCATCACCGGGACAGTAGATCAGCCCCAGCATTTT.

In nucleotides, the CDR3 is TGTGCCACCAGTGATTTTGCGGGGAGGGGAGCTTTCTTT. It translates to CATSDFAGRGAFF. This sequence joins TRBV24-1 and TRBJ1-1; weak D call: TRBD1 (5 bases). Trimming pared 1 base from V and 10 bases from J, leaving 12 bases between. CDR1 KGHDR and CDR2 SFDVKD come from the germline V gene. This CDR3 contains 13 residues.

Points on this clonotype: Since a much larger clone is just one base distant, this may be a read error. The chain carries TRBV20-1 and TRBJ1-1; D not certain. V was shortened by 3 bases and J by 4 bases, with 21 bases between the two germline ends. The CDR3 length is 16 residues. Germline V CDR1 and CDR2: DFQATT, SNEGSKA (reference sequence). As DNA, the CDR3 is TGCAGTGCTAGTTTCAATGCTCTTAGTGGCGGCACTGAAGCTTTCTTT. This codes for CSASFNALSGGTEAFF.

This chain links TRBV9 with TRBJ1-2; D unresolved. The CDR3 has 15 residues. Looked up from germline, CDR1 is SGDLS and CDR2 is YYNGEE. Trimming left V 0 bases short and J 0 bases short, with 9 bases between. CDR3 in amino acids: CASSVVSEANYGYTF. As DNA, the CDR3 is TGTGCCAGCAGCGTAGTTTCGGAGGCTAACTATGGCTACACCTTC.

The chain has TRBV24-1 and TRBJ2-7; 12 bases fit TRBD2. The V segment lost 1 base and the J segment 1 base; nucleotides outside the gene matches: 4. The CDR3 loop spans 17 amino acids. The germline V gene has CDR1 KGHDR and CDR2 SFDVKD. The CDR3 spells CATSDFLAGGLSYEQYF. The DNA of the CDR3 is TGTGCCACCAGTGATTTCCTAGCGGGGGGGCTATCCTACGAGCAGTACTTC.

The chain carries TRBV12-3 or TRBV12-4 and TRBJ1-6; possible D gene TRBD1, 5 bases. CDR3 size: 13 residues. Trimming removed 6 bases from V and 9 bases from J, with 12 bases in between. The DNA of the CDR3 is TGTGCCAGCAGGCCCGGGGGGGGTTCACCCCTCCACTTT. Translation gives CASRPGGGSPLHF.